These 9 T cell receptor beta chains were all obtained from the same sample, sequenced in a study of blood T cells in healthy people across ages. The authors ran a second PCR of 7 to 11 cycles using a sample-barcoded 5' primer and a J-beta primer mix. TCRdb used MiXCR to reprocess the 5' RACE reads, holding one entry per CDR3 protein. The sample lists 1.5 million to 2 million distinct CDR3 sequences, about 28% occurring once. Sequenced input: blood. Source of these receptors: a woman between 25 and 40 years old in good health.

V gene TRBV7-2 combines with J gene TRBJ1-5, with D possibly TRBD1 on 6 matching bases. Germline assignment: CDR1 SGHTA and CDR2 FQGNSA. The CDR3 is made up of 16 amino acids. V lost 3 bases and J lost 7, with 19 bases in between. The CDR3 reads CASSLSRGGGPQPQHF. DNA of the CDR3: TGTGCCAGCAGCTTGAGTCGTGGGGGGGGCCCACAGCCCCAGCATTTT.

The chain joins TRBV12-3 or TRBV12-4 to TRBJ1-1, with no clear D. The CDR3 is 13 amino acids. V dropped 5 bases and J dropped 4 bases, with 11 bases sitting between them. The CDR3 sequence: CASSLFRATEAFF. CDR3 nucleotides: TGTGCCAGCAGTCTATTTCGCGCCACTGAAGCTTTCTTT.

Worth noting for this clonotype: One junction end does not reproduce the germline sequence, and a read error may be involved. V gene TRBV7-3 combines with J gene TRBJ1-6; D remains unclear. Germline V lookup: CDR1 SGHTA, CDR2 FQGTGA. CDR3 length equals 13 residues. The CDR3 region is CASSREVNSPPHF. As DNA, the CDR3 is TGTGCCAGCAGCCGAGAAGTGAATTCACCCCCCCACTTT. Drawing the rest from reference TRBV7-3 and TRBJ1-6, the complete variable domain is GAGVSQTPSNKVTEKGKYVELRCDPISGHTALYWYRQSLGQGPEFLIYFQGTGAADDSGLPNDRFFAVRPEGSVSTLKIQRTERGDSAVYLCASSREVNSPPHFGNGTRLTVT.

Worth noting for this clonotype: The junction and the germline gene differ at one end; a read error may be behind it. The CDR3 spells CPSSYSFQETQYF. For the CDR3, the DNA is TGTCCCAGCAGTTACTCATTTCAGGAGACCCAGTACTTC. The chain employs TRBV6-2 or TRBV6-3 and TRBJ2-5; D call uncertain. The CDR3 runs 13 residues. Germline CDR1 is MNHEY and CDR2 is SVGEGT.

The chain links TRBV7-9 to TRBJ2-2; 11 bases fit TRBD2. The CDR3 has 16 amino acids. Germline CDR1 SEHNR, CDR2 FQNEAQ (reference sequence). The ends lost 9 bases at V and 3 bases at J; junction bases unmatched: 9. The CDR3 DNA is TGTGCCAGTAGCCCGGGACTAGCGGAATACACCGGGGAGCTGTTTTTT. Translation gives CASSPGLAEYTGELFF.

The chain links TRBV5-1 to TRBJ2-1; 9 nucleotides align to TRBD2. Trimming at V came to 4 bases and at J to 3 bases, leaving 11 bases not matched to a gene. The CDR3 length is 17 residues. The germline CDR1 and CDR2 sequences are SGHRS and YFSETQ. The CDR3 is CASSRRIAGVDYNEQFF. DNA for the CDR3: TGCGCCAGCAGCCGACGTATAGCGGGAGTTGACTACAATGAGCAGTTCTTC.

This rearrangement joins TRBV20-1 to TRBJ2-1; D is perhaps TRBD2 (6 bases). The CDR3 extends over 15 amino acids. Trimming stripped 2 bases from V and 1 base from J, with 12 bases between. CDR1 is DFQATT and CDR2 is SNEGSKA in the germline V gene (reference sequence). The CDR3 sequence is CSARTGLFSYNEQFF. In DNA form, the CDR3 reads TGCAGTGCTAGAACAGGACTATTTTCCTACAATGAGCAGTTCTTC.

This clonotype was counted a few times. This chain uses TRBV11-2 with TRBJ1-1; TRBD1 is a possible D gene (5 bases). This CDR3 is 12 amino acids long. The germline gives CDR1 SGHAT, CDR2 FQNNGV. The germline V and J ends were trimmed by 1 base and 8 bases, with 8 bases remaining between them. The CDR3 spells CASSLAGPEAFF. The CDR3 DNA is TGTGCCAGCAGCTTAGCGGGGCCGGAAGCTTTCTTT.

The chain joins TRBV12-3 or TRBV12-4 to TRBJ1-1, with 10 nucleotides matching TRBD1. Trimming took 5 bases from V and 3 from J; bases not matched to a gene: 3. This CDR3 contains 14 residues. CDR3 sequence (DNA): TGTGCCAGCAGTCTGGGGACAGGGGACACTGAAGCTTTCTTT. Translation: CASSLGTGDTEAFF.